This TCR beta chain was sequenced in a study of T cells in Graves' hyperthyroidism and ophthalmopathy. The CDR3 is made up of 16 amino acids. Germline values: CDR1 SNHLY, CDR2 FYNNEI. Trimming cost V 4 bases and J 2 bases, with 16 bases left between them. Exclusion of patients followed from uncontrolled infection, other autoimmune disease, pregnancy or lactation. Used for diagnoses were clinical symptoms, serum thyroxine and TRAb, thyroid ultrasound and orbital computed tomography. Using more than 7.5 ml of fresh peripheral blood, PBMCs were prepared. What was amplified from RNA transcripts were TCR beta CDR3 regions. Initially, a first-round RT-PCR of the TCR CDR3 employed the HTBI primer set. In TCRdb, the multiplex PCR reads were re-called with MiXCR into one record per CDR3 protein. The sample records some 570,000 distinct CDR3 sequences, approximately 15% being singletons. This clonotype came up many times.

The rearrangement joins TRBV2 to TRBJ2-3; a weak D match, TRBD1 (5 bases). The TCR was taken from a woman aged 18 to 35 with Graves' ophthalmopathy. Sequenced input: blood. CDR3 in DNA: TGTGCCAGCAGTGCGGCTTTAGGGGCCCTCACAGATACGCAGTATTTT. This codes for CASSAALGALTDTQYF.